This TCR beta chain was identified in a study of patients and donors after allogeneic stem cell transplantation. TCRdb passed the RT-PCR reads through MiXCR, listing each CDR3 protein once. The table lists tens of thousands of distinct CDR3 sequences, less than 30% of them singletons. V lost 7 bases to trimming and J lost 9 bases; unmatched junction nucleotides: 8. Germline V gene lookup returns CDR1 SGHRS and CDR2 YFSETQ. This CDR3 has 13 residues. The sequencing sample was made of blood, either unsorted or a sorted T cell fraction (not recorded which). The chain combines TRBV5-1 with TRBJ2-1, with 9 bases lining up with TRBD2. The source is a human donor who was either an allogeneic HSCT recipient or a stem cell or donor lymphocyte infusion donor (not recorded which). It is not recorded whose cells these are; they may come from a transplant donor. CDR3 region: CASAPSGISEQFF. The DNA of the CDR3 is TGCGCCAGCGCTCCTAGCGGGATCAGTGAGCAGTTCTTC.